These 13 T cell receptor beta chains came from one sample sequenced in a study of blood T cell repertoires in COVID-19. Clones were sequenced by immunoSEQ multiplex PCR, and TCRdb holds only the in-frame ones, with some missing. This table has about 120,000 clones, approximately 80% appearing once. The sequenced material came from peripheral blood. These receptor sequences come from a man between 65 and 80 years old with active or convalescent COVID-19.

The chain links TRBV12-5 to TRBJ1-4; tentatively, D is TRBD1 (6 bases). Germline CDR1 LGHNT, CDR2 FRNRAP. The germline V and J ends were trimmed by 5 bases and 0 bases, with 10 bases remaining between them. CDR3 length: 15 residues. The CDR3 nucleotides read TGTGCTAGTGGTAGGACAGAAGCAACTAATGAAAAACTGTTTTTT. Its protein is CASGRTEATNEKLFF. The whole variable domain, filled in from reference TRBV12-5 and TRBJ1-4, reads DARVTQTPRHKVTEMGQEVTMRCQPILGHNTVFWYRQTMMQGLELLAYFRNRAPLDDSGMPKDRFSAEMPDATLATLKIQPSEPRDSAVYFCASGRTEATNEKLFFGSGTQLSVL.

This clone has just one count. The chain employs TRBV12-3 or TRBV12-4 and TRBJ2-1, with D unresolved. This CDR3 has 11 residues. V was shortened by 6 bases and J by 6 bases, with 6 bases between the two germline ends. DNA of the CDR3: TGTGCCAGCAGACAGTTCAATGAGCAGTTCTTC. It translates to CASRQFNEQFF.

The CDR3 sequence is CASSLQGQVLSNEQFF. Here the CDR3 DNA reads TGTGCCAGCAGCCTCCAGGGACAGGTGCTTTCCAATGAGCAGTTCTTC. V is TRBV7-3 and J is TRBJ2-1; 8 bases match TRBD1. The CDR3 loop spans 16 amino acids. Trimming took 5 bases from V and 6 from J; bases not matched to a gene: 12. The germline V gene encodes CDR1 SGHTA and CDR2 FQGTGA.

The V call is TRBV7-6, the J call TRBJ1-2, with D tentatively TRBD1 (6 bases). In germline, CDR1 is SGHVS, CDR2 FNYEAQ. The CDR3 runs 16 residues. V was trimmed by 1 base and J by 4 bases, leaving 16 bases between them. In DNA form, the CDR3 reads TGTGCCAGCAGCTTAGGGGCCCAGGGGACCTTCTATGGCTACACCTTC. Residues: CASSLGAQGTFYGYTF.

This clone was counted a few times. The chain has TRBV5-1 and TRBJ2-1; 13 bases are a match to TRBD2. The germline gives CDR1 SGHRS, CDR2 YFSETQ. The CDR3 has 16 residues. V shed 4 bases, J shed 5 bases, and the junction held 6 bases outside the gene matches. CDR3 in amino acids: CASSLSTSGGNNEQFF. CDR3 nucleotide sequence: TGCGCCAGCAGCCTCTCGACTAGCGGGGGGAACAATGAGCAGTTCTTC.

The rearrangement joins TRBV18 to TRBJ1-5; 10 bases map to TRBD1. Trimming took 5 bases from V and 2 from J; bases not matched to a gene: 9. The CDR3 is made up of 17 amino acids. In germline, CDR1 is KGHSH, CDR2 LQKENI. Written as DNA, the CDR3 is TGTGCCAGCTCAGCCCCTGGGACAGGGGTTGGCAATCAGCCCCAGCATTTT. Encoded protein: CASSAPGTGVGNQPQHF. Filled out from reference TRBV18 and TRBJ1-5, the complete variable domain reads NAGVMQNPRHLVRRRGQEARLRCSPMKGHSHVYWYRQLPEEGLKFMVYLQKENIIDESGMPKERFSAEFPKEGPSILRIQQVVRGDSAAYFCASSAPGTGVGNQPQHFGDGTRLSIL.

The chain is built from TRBV6-1 and TRBJ2-3; weak D call: TRBD1 (6 bases). The CDR3 totals 17 residues. Germline V gene sequence: CDR1 MNHNS, CDR2 SASEGT. Trimming left V 4 bases short and J 3 bases short, with 20 bases between. The DNA for the CDR3 is TGTGCCAGCAGTGCTAGGTGGCAGGGGCTGTCGACAGATACGCAGTATTTT. This translates into CASSARWQGLSTDTQYF.

This clone is a singleton in its sample. The chain employs TRBV25-1 and TRBJ1-4, with TRBD1 matching 7 bases. The CDR3 loop spans 16 amino acids. Trimming took 0 bases from V and 7 from J; bases not matched to a gene: 8. Germline CDR1 and CDR2: MGHDK and SYGVNS. Here the CDR3 DNA reads TGTGCCAGCAGTGAATACGGGACAGCGGGCGGTGAAAAACTGTTTTTT. This encodes CASSEYGTAGGEKLFF.

The rearrangement links TRBV7-2 to TRBJ2-7; 12 bases match TRBD1. V lost 6 bases, J lost 4 bases, and 7 bases stayed unmatched. CDR1 and CDR2 from the germline V gene are SGHTA and FQGNSA. This CDR3 has 15 residues. The CDR3 is CASSPAGQGAYEQYF. Here the CDR3 DNA reads TGTGCCAGCAGTCCCGCGGGACAGGGGGCTTACGAGCAGTACTTC.

This chain joins TRBV30 and TRBJ2-3; D is perhaps TRBD1 (6 bases). The CDR3 has 13 residues. The V gene's germline CDR1 is GTSNPN and CDR2 SVGIG (reference sequence). V lost 4 bases to trimming and J lost 2 bases, with 10 bases between them. CDR3 coding DNA: TGTGCCTGGACTCAGGGGAACACAGATACGCAGTATTTT. Its protein product is CAWTQGNTDTQYF.

The V call is TRBV7-9, the J call TRBJ2-7, with D maybe TRBD1 (6 bases). The germline V and J ends were trimmed by 4 bases and 6 bases, with 10 bases remaining between them. The CDR3 has 12 residues. CDR1 and CDR2 (germline): SEHNR, FQNEAQ (reference sequence). CDR3 sequence (DNA): TGTGCCAGCAGCTCTACAGGGTTCGAGCAGTACTTC. Translation gives CASSSTGFEQYF.

The V and J genes are TRBV5-4 and TRBJ2-1; TRBD2 aligns across 13 bases. Per the germline V gene, CDR1 is SGHNT and CDR2 is YYREEE (reference sequence). The length of the CDR3 is 19 residues. Unmatched junction bases numbered 12, after V lost 4 bases and J lost 2 bases. This CDR3 is CASSRAGGLAGLTYNEQFF. The CDR3 nucleotides are TGTGCCAGCAGCCGAGCGGGGGGACTAGCGGGGCTTACCTACAATGAGCAGTTCTTC. Variable domain in full (rest from reference TRBV5-4 and TRBJ2-1): ETGVTQSPTHLIKTRGQQVTLRCSSQSGHNTVSWYQQALGQGPQFIFQYYREEENGRGNFPPRFSGLQFPNYSSELNVNALELDDSALYLCASSRAGGLAGLTYNEQFFGPGTRLTVL.

The rearrangement links TRBV5-1 to TRBJ1-6; no reliable D call. Germline-derived CDR1 and CDR2 are SGHRS and YFSETQ. The CDR3 consists of 14 residues. The V gene lost 4 bases and the J gene lost 0 bases, with 5 bases spanning the gap. The CDR3 sequence: CASSVSSYNSPLHF. The CDR3 DNA is TGCGCCAGCAGCGTGAGCTCCTATAATTCACCCCTCCACTTT.